These T cell receptor beta chains were read from a single sample in a study of metastatic and nonmetastatic thyroid tumors. TCRdb reprocessed the PCR reads using MiXCR. Of 24,000 or so clones detected, about 13% appear once; the ten largest clones hold roughly 18%. Sequenced material: blood. These receptors all come from a female donor with papillary thyroid cancer or a benign thyroid nodule (not recorded which). Some clones in this sample may be carry-over from other donors' samples. Both conserved end residues are part of each CDR3. A D gene is named only where the DNA matches it firmly. A clone size is listed for some rows: how often the clone was seen (once, few, many), or a class if it is expanded.

j_call,clone_size,d_call,v_call,cdr3_aa,cdr3_nt
TRBJ1-5,NA,NA,TRBV4-3,CASIPHYRWSAPQHF,TGCGCCAGCATCCCACACTACAGGTGGTCTGCGCCCCAGCATTTT
TRBJ1-2,few,TRBD1,TRBV6-1,CASSGTGGSPLDYGYTF,TGTGCCAGCAGTGGGACAGGGGGCTCCCCATTGGACTATGGCTACACCTTC
TRBJ2-5,many,NA,TRBV11-2,CASSRRRNPRQETQYF,TGTGCCAGCAGCCGACGTCGAAACCCCAGGCAAGAGACCCAGTACTTC
TRBJ1-2,many,TRBD1,TRBV15,CATSRPQGADYGYTF,TGTGCCACCAGCAGACCGCAGGGGGCGGACTATGGCTACACCTTC
TRBJ1-1,NA,TRBD1,TRBV6-1,CASSIWGQGPNEAFF,TGTGCCAGCAGTATTTGGGGACAGGGGCCAAATGAAGCTTTCTTT
TRBJ1-5,many,NA,TRBV28,CASSFERGARGNQPQHF,TGTGCCAGCAGTTTTGAGCGGGGGGCAAGGGGCAATCAGCCCCAGCATTTT
TRBJ2-7,NA,NA,TRBV14,CASSQEVGDSAYEQYF,TGTGCCAGCAGCCAAGAAGTTGGGGACTCAGCCTACGAGCAGTACTTC
TRBJ1-2,NA,NA,TRBV9,CASSVGQDRGYYGYTF,TGTGCCAGCAGCGTAGGTCAGGACAGAGGCTACTATGGCTACACCTTC
TRBJ1-5,few,NA,TRBV6-1,CASSTGALGYQPQHF,TGTGCCAGCAGCACCGGGGCCCTAGGTTATCAGCCCCAGCATTTT
TRBJ2-6,many,NA,TRBV9,CASSVAPPVLGYTGANVLTF,TGTGCCAGCAGCGTAGCCCCCCCCGTGTTAGGGTATACTGGGGCCAACGTCCTGACTTTC
TRBJ2-3,many,TRBD1,TRBV7-9,CASGRQGDPDTQYF,TGTGCCAGCGGACGACAGGGGGACCCAGATACGCAGTATTTT
TRBJ2-4,many,NA,TRBV12-3/TRBV12-4,CASSLEVLAKNIQYF,TGTGCCAGCAGTTTAGAAGTCTTAGCCAAAAACATTCAGTACTTC
TRBJ2-7,many,NA,TRBV4-2,CASSQDRLGSYEQYF,TGTGCCAGCAGCCAAGATCGGTTGGGTTCCTACGAGCAGTACTTC
TRBJ2-5,many,NA,TRBV7-2,CASSLMETQYF,TGTGCCAGCAGCTTGATGGAGACCCAGTACTTC
TRBJ2-7,many,NA,TRBV12-3/TRBV12-4,CASSLAGHRLYEQYF,TGTGCCAGCAGTTTAGCGGGCCACAGACTCTACGAGCAGTACTTC
TRBJ2-2,many,NA,TRBV4-2,CASSQDKGWELFF,TGTGCCAGCAGCCAAGACAAGGGGTGGGAGCTGTTTTTT
TRBJ2-3,many,NA,TRBV20-1,CSARGVTDTQYF,TGCAGTGCTCGCGGGGTTACAGATACGCAGTATTTT
TRBJ2-7,many,NA,TRBV28,CASSRIDRNYEQYF,TGTGCCAGCAGTAGAATTGACAGAAACTACGAGCAGTACTTC
TRBJ2-1,many,TRBD2,TRBV5-1,CASSPGGSRSYNEQFF,TGCGCCAGCAGCCCTGGCGGGAGTAGGAGCTACAATGAGCAGTTCTTC
TRBJ1-2,many,TRBD1,TRBV19,CASSPPGQGFVYGYTF,TGTGCCAGTAGTCCCCCGGGACAGGGGTTTGTCTATGGCTACACCTTC
TRBJ2-1,few,TRBD2,TRBV5-1,CASSSVSREESSYNEQFF,TGCGCCAGCAGCTCCGTCTCCCGGGAGGAAAGCTCCTACAATGAGCAGTTCTTC
TRBJ2-1,many,TRBD2,TRBV15,CATSRLSGRSRDEQFF,TGTGCCACCAGCAGACTTAGCGGGAGAAGTAGGGATGAGCAGTTCTTC
TRBJ2-7,many,NA,TRBV7-2,CASSPRTGNYEQYF,TGTGCCAGCAGCCCCCGGACGGGGAACTACGAGCAGTACTTC
TRBJ2-7,many,NA,TRBV3-1,CASSQDGGSEQYF,TGTGCCAGCAGCCAAGATGGGGGTTCCGAGCAGTACTTC
TRBJ1-3,many,TRBD1,TRBV5-1,CASSPLGTDSGNTIYF,TGCGCCAGCAGCCCCCTCGGGACAGACTCTGGAAACACCATATATTTT
TRBJ2-5,many,TRBD2,TRBV3-1,CASSQSGGRETQYF,TGTGCCAGCAGCCAATCGGGGGGTCGCGAGACCCAGTACTTC
TRBJ2-7,many,NA,TRBV6-1,CASIATSYEQYF,TGTGCCAGCATTGCGACTTCCTACGAGCAGTACTTC
TRBJ2-7,NA,TRBD1,TRBV27,CASSSQPGQGGRLYEQYF,TGTGCCAGCAGTTCGCAGCCAGGACAGGGTGGCCGCCTCTACGAGCAGTACTTC
TRBJ2-7,medium-sized,NA,TRBV7-3,CASSLGRGNYEQYF,TGTGCCAGCAGCTTAGGCAGGGGTAACTACGAGCAGTACTTC
TRBJ2-7,medium-sized,NA,TRBV28,CASSFWGYEQYF,TGTGCCAGCAGTTTTTGGGGGTACGAGCAGTACTTC
TRBJ2-1,many,TRBD1,TRBV5-1,CASSLGGWTGFNEQFF,TGCGCCAGCAGCTTGGGAGGCTGGACAGGGTTCAATGAGCAGTTCTTC
TRBJ2-1,many,TRBD2,TRBV11-2,CASSLRLAAHNEQFF,TGTGCCAGCAGCTTAAGACTAGCGGCCCACAATGAGCAGTTCTTC
TRBJ1-2,many,NA,TRBV4-1,CASSPRHTGRYGYTF,TGCGCCAGCAGCCCGCGCCATACGGGGAGGTATGGCTACACCTTC
TRBJ2-3,NA,NA,TRBV6-1,CASIGGVTDTQYF,TGTGCCAGCATCGGAGGGGTCACAGATACGCAGTATTTT
TRBJ1-1,many,NA,TRBV3-1,CASSQEGTNTEAFF,TGTGCCAGCAGCCAAGAGGGGACAAACACTGAAGCTTTCTTT
TRBJ1-2,many,NA,TRBV6-5,CASSYSNGGYTF,TGTGCCAGCAGTTACTCTAATGGCGGCTACACCTTC
TRBJ2-5,many,TRBD1,TRBV5-1,CASSKTGAPEETQYF,TGCGCCAGCAGCAAAACAGGGGCCCCTGAAGAGACCCAGTACTTC
TRBJ1-4,many,NA,TRBV11-3,CASSSVSGDTNEKLFF,TGTGCCAGCAGCTCAGTCTCGGGGGATACTAATGAAAAACTGTTTTTT
TRBJ1-3,NA,NA,TRBV14,CASSRVLGNTIYF,TGTGCCAGCAGCCGAGTTCTTGGAAACACCATATATTTT
TRBJ2-1,many,NA,TRBV20-1,CSASPAYLNEQFF,TGCAGTGCTTCCCCTGCGTACCTGAATGAGCAGTTCTTC
TRBJ2-7,many,NA,TRBV7-9,CASSLAKANPYEQYF,TGTGCCAGCAGCTTAGCGAAGGCTAACCCCTACGAGCAGTACTTC
TRBJ1-5,few,NA,TRBV6-1,CASRRDRSNQPQHF,TGTGCCAGCAGGCGAGACCGTAGCAATCAGCCCCAGCATTTT
TRBJ1-1,many,NA,TRBV25-1,CASSESRARPTEAFF,TGTGCCAGCAGTGAATCCCGGGCTCGTCCCACTGAAGCTTTCTTT
TRBJ1-4,many,NA,TRBV5-8,CASSLGERRNEKLFF,TGTGCCAGCAGCTTGGGTGAGCGAAGGAATGAAAAACTGTTTTTT
TRBJ2-7,few,NA,TRBV19,CASSIERSSYEQYF,TGTGCCAGTAGTATTGAAAGGTCATCCTACGAGCAGTACTTC
TRBJ2-1,many,NA,TRBV5-4,CASSLWSKGSYNEQFF,TGTGCCAGCAGCTTATGGTCGAAAGGTAGCTACAATGAGCAGTTCTTC
TRBJ2-1,many,TRBD2,TRBV29-1,CSVELSGSSYNEQFF,TGCAGCGTTGAGCTTAGCGGGAGCTCCTACAATGAGCAGTTCTTC
TRBJ2-7,many,NA,TRBV5-4,CASSSVGVGLYSYEQYF,TGTGCCAGCAGCTCGGTAGGGGTGGGGCTTTACTCCTACGAGCAGTACTTC
TRBJ2-5,many,NA,TRBV27,CASSLARGLAETQYF,TGTGCCAGCAGTTTGGCACGTGGGCTAGCGGAGACCCAGTACTTC
TRBJ1-6,many,NA,TRBV2,CASGSRGSYNSPLHF,TGTGCCAGCGGTAGTAGGGGCTCCTACAATTCACCCCTCCACTTT